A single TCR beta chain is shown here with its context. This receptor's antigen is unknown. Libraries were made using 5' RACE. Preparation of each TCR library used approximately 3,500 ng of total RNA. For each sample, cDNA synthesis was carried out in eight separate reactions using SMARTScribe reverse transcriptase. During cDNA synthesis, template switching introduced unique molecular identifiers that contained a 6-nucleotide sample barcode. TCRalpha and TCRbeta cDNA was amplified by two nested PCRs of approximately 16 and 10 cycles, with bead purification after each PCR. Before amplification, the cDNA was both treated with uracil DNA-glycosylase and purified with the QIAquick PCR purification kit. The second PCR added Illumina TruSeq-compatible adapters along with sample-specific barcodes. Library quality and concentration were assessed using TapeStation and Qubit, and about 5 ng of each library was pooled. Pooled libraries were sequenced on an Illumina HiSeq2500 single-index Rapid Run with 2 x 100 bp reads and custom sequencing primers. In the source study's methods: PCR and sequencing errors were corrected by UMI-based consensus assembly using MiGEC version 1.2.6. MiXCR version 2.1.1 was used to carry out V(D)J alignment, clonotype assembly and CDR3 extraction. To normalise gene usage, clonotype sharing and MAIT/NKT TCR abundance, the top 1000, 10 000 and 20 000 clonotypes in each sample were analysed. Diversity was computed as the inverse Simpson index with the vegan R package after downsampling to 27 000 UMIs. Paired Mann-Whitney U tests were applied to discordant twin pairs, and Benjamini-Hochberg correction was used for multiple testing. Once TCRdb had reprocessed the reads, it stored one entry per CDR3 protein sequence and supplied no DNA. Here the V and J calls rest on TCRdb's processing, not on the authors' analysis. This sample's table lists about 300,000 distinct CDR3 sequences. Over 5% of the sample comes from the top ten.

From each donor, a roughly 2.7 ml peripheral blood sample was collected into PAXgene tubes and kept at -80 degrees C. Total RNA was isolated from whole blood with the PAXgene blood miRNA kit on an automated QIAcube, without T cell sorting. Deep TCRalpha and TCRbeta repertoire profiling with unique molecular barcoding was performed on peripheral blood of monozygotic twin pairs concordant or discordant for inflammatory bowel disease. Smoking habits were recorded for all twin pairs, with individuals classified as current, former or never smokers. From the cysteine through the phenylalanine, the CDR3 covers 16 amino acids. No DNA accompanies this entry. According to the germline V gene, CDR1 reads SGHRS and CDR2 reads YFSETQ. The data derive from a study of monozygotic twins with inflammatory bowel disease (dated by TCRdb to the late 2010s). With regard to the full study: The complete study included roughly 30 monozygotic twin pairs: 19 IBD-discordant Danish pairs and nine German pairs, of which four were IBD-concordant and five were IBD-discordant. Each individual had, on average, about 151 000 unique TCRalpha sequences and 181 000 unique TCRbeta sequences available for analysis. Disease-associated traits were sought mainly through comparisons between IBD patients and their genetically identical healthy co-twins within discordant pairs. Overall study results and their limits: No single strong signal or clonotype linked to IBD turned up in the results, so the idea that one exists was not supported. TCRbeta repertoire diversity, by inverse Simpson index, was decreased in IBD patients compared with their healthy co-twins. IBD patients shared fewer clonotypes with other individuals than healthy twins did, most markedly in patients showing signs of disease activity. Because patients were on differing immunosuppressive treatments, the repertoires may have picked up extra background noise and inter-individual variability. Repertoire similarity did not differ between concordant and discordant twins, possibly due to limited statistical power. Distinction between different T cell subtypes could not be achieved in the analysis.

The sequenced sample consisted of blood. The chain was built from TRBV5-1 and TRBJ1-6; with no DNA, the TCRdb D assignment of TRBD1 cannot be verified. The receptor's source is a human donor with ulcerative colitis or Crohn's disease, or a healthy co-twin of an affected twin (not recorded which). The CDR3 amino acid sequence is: CASSSTLTGHQSPLHF.